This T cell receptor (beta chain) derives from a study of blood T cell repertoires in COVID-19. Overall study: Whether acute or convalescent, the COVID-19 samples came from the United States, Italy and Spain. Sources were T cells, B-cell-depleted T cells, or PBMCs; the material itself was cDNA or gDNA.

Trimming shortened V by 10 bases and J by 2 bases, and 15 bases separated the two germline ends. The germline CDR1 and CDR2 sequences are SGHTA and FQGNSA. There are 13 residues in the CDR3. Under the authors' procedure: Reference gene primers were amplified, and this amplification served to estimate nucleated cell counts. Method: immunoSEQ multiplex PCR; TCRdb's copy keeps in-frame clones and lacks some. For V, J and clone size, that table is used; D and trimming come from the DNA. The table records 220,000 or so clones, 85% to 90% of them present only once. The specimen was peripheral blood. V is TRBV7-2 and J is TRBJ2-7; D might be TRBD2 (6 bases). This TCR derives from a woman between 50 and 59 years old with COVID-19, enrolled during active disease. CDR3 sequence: CATRAGTPYEQYF. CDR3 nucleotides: TGTGCCACCCGAGCGGGTACGCCCTACGAGCAGTACTTC.